Shown below are 9 T cell receptor beta chains from a single sample sequenced in a study of T cell clonality in common variable immunodeficiency. Only in-frame clones appear in the TCRdb table, and some are missing; sequencing was by immunoSEQ multiplex PCR. Singletons are absent from the sample, which has 35,000 or so clones. Sequenced material: peripheral blood mononuclear cells. The source is a person aged 18 to 70 in good health.

There are many counts of this clone. This CDR3 is CSCSGRPFQETQYF. The part of the CDR3 DNA that was read is TGCAGTTGTAGCGGGAGGCCTTTCCAAGAGACC. The chain is built from TRBV20-1 and TRBJ2-5; 10 positions match TRBD2. The read ends 3 residues before the CDR3 terminus; that terminus is restored from the germline J gene. The CDR3 loop spans 14 amino acids. The V gene end was trimmed by 8 bases and the J gene end by 1 base; junction bases not matched to a gene: 7. Germline CDR1 reads DFQATT; CDR2 reads SNEGSKA (reference sequence).

This clone was counted at least ten times. The sequenced fragment ends 3 residues before the CDR3 boundary, so the rest is inferred from the germline J gene. The chain combines TRBV7-9 with TRBJ2-3; no reliable D call. Germline assignment: CDR1 SEHNR and CDR2 FQNEAQ (reference sequence). The CDR3 consists of 14 residues. Partial CDR3 DNA: TGTGCCAGCAGCTTAGCCGGGTCTGAGTTCGCG. Translated, it gives CASSLAGSEFA. The entire CDR3 protein is CASSLAGSEFAQYF.

This clone was detected many times. Read sequence stops 3 residues before the CDR3 end, and the germline J gene provides the missing end. The V gene is TRBV7-6, the J gene TRBJ1-1, with 7 bases fitting TRBD1. J lost 3 bases, V lost 4 bases, and 5 bases had no gene match. This CDR3 contains 14 residues. Germline loops: CDR1 SGHVS, CDR2 FNYEAQ. Incomplete CDR3 DNA: TGTGCCAGCAGCTGGGAACAGGGGTACACTGAA. Amino acids: CASSWEQGYTE. The entire CDR3 reads CASSWEQGYTEAFF. Complete variable domain (other parts from reference TRBV7-6 and TRBJ1-1): GAGVSQSPRYKVTKRGQDVALRCDPISGHVSLYWYRQALGQGPEFLTYFNYEAQQDKSGLPNDRFSAERPEGSISTLTIQRTEQRDSAMYRCASSWEQGYTEAFFGQGTRLTVV.

This clone was detected many times. Relative to the germline gene, one junction end is altered; a read error may explain this. The read ends 3 residues shy of where the CDR3 ends; the end is completed using the germline J gene. This rearrangement joins TRBV7-7 to TRBJ2-2; D is ambiguous. The CDR3 is 17 amino acids. Germline V gene lookup returns CDR1 SSHAT and CDR2 FNYEAQ (reference sequence). This chain's CDR3 is CASSLYQTGTDTGELFF. CDR3 DNA, as far as it was read: TGTGCTAGCAGCTTATATCAAACGGGTACGGACACCGGGGAG. The full variable domain, in which reference TRBV7-7 and TRBJ2-2 provide the parts outside the CDR3, is GAGVSQSPRYKVTKRGQDVTLRCDPISSHATLYWYQQALGQGPEFLTYFNYEAQPDKSGLPSDRFSAERPEGSISTLTIQRTEQRDSAMYRCASSLYQTGTDTGELFFGEGSRLTVL.

This clone was picked up many times. Coverage ceases 3 residues before the CDR3 finishes, and the germline J gene fills in the end. The chain employs TRBV6-1 and TRBJ1-2; perhaps TRBD1 as D (5 bases). Germline V lookup: CDR1 MNHNS, CDR2 SASEGT. CDR3 length: 14 amino acids. V was cut by 4 bases and J by 1 base, with 10 bases left in between. The CDR3 protein is CASSAYDSNYGYTF. The CDR3 DNA, read in part, is TGTGCCAGCAGTGCTTACGACAGTAACTATGGC.

In this sample, this clone turned up many times. The read halts 3 residues ahead of the CDR3 end, with the missing end drawn from the germline J gene. The J gene is TRBJ1-1, the V gene TRBV7-9; D possibly corresponds to TRBD1 (5 bases). V was clipped by 6 bases and J by 4 bases, with 15 bases between them. This CDR3 has 14 residues. Germline V CDR1 and CDR2: SEHNR, FQNEAQ (reference sequence). The CDR3 DNA, read in part, is TGTGCCAGCAGTCGGGGGGGGATCCGCACTGAA. Its protein product is CASSRGGIRTE. The whole CDR3 reads CASSRGGIRTEAFF.

This clone was seen only a few times. Sequencing ends 3 residues short of the CDR3 end; the germline J gene provides the rest. The rearrangement links TRBV19 to TRBJ1-1; D unclear. The CDR3 consists of 17 residues. The germline CDR1 and CDR2 sequences are LNHDA and SQIVND (reference sequence). The DNA read from the CDR3 is TGTGCCAGTAGTATCCCCAGGACTAGCGGGAGATTCGATGAG. Its protein is CASSIPRTSGRFDE. The whole CDR3 sequence reads CASSIPRTSGRFDEAFF.

This clone has a count of ten or more. The chain's CDR3 is CASSYFNEQYF. CDR3 bases read: TGTGCCAGCAGTTACTTCAACGAG. The chain couples TRBV6-2 or TRBV6-3 to TRBJ2-7; D is unclear. Coverage ceases 3 residues before the CDR3 finishes, and the germline J gene fills in the end. V lost 1 base and J lost 5, with 3 bases in between. The CDR3 spans 11 residues. CDR1 is MNHEY, CDR2 SVGEGT, per germline.

At least ten counts were recorded for this clone. Coverage ceases 3 residues before the CDR3 finishes, and the germline J gene fills in the end. The identical CDR3 is also encoded by other nucleotide sequences in the sample. The V call is TRBV12-3 or TRBV12-4, the J call TRBJ1-5, with a tentative D call TRBD1 (6 bases). Between the trimmed V and J ends, which lost 6 bases and 3 bases, there was a span of 12 bases. The CDR3 has 14 amino acids. The sequenced CDR3 bases are TGTGCCAGCAGCCTTGGACAGCCCAATCAGCCC. Translation: CASSLGQPNQP. In full, the CDR3 reads CASSLGQPNQPQHF.